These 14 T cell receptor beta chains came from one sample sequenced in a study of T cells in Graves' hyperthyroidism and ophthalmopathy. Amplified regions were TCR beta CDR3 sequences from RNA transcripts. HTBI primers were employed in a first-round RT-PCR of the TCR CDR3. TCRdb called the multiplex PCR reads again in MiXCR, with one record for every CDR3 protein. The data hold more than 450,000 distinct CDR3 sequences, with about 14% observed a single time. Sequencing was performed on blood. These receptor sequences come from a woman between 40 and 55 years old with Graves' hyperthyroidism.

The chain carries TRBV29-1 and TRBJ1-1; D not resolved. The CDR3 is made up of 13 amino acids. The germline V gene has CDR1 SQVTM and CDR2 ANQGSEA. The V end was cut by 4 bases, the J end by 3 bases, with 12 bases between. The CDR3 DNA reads TGCAGCGTTGTGACCTCACGGGACACTGAAGCTTTCTTT. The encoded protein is CSVVTSRDTEAFF.

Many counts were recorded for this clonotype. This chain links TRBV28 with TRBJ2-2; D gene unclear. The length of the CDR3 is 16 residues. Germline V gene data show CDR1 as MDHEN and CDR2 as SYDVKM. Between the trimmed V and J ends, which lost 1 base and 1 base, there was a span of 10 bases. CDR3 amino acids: CASSLYPPGNTGELFF. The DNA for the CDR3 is TGTGCCAGCAGTTTATATCCCCCCGGGAACACCGGGGAGCTGTTTTTT.

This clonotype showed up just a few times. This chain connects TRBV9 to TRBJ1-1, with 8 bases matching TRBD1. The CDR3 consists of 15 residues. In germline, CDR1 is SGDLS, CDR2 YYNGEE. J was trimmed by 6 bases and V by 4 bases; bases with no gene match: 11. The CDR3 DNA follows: TGTGCCAGCAGCCCAACGACAGGGGAGGTTGCTGAAGCTTTCTTT. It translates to CASSPTTGEVAEAFF.

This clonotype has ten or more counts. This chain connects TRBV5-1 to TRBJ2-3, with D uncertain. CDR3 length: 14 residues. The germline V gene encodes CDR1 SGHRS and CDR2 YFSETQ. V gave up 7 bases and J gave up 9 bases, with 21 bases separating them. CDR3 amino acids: CASHNGQTSITQYF. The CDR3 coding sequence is TGCGCCAGCCACAACGGCCAGACGTCGATAACGCAGTATTTT.

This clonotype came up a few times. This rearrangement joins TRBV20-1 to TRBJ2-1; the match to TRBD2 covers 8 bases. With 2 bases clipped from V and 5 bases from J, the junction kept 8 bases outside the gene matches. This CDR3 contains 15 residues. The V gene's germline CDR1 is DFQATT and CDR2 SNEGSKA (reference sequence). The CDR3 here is CSARPSVAGHNEQFF. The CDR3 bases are TGCAGTGCTAGACCCTCGGTAGCGGGGCACAATGAGCAGTTCTTC.

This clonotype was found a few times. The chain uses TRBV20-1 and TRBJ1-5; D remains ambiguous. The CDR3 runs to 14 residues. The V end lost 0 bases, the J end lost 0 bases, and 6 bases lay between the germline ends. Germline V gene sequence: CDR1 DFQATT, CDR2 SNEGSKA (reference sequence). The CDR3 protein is CSAREGPSNQPQHF. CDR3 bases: TGCAGTGCTAGAGAAGGCCCTAGCAATCAGCCCCAGCATTTT.

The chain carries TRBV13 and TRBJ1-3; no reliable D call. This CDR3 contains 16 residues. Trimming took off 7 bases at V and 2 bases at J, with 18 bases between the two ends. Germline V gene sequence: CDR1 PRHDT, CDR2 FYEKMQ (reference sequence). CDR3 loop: CASTYRRKKTGNTIYF. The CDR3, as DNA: TGTGCCAGCACCTACCGCAGGAAAAAAACTGGAAACACCATATATTTT.

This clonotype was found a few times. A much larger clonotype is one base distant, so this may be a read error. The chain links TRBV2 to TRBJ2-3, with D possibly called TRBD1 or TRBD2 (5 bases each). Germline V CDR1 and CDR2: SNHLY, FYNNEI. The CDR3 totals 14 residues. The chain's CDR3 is CASTQSGRTGTQYF. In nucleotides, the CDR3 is TGTGCCAGCACTCAGAGCGGACGCACAGGTACGCAGTATTTT.

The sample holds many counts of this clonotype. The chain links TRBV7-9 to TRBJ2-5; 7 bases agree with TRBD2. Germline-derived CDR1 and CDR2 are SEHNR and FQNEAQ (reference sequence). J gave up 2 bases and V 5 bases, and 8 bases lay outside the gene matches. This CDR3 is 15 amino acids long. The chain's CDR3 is CASSTPAGNQETQYF. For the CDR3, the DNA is TGTGCCAGCAGCACTCCAGCGGGAAATCAAGAGACCCAGTACTTC.

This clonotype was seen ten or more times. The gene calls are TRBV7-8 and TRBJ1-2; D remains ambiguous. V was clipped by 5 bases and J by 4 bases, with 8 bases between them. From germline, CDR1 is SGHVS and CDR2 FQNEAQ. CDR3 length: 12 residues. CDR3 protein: CASSQDLYGYTF. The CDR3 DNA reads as TGTGCCAGCAGCCAGGACCTCTATGGCTACACCTTC.

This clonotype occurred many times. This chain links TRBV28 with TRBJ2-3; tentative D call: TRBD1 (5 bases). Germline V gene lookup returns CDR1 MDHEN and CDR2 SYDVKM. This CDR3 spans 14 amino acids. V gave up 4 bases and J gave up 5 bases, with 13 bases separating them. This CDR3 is CASSSVVREDTQYF. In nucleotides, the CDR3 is TGTGCCAGCAGTTCCGTCGTCAGGGAAGATACGCAGTATTTT.

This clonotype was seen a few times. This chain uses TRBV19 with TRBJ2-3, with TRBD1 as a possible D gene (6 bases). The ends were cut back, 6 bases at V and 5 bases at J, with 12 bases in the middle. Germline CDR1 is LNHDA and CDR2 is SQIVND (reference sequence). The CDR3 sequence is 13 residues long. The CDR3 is CASRPGVGDTQYF. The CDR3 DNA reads TGTGCCAGTAGGCCAGGGGTGGGAGATACGCAGTATTTT.

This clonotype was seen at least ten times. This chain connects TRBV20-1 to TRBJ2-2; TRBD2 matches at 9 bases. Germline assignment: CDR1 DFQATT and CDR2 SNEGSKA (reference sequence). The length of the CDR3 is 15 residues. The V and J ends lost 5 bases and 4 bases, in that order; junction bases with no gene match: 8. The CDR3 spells CSAEGGRESTGELFF. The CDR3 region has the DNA TGCAGTGCTGAAGGCGGGAGGGAGAGCACCGGGGAGCTGTTTTTT.

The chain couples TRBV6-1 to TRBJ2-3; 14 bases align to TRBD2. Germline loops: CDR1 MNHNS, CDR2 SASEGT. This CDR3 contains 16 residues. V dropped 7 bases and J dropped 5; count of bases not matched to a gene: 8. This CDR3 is CASMTGLAGEGDTQYF. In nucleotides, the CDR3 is TGTGCCAGCATGACGGGACTAGCGGGAGAGGGAGATACGCAGTATTTT.